The T cell receptor (beta chain) under discussion was sequenced for a study of shared clonotypes between healthy human individuals. Broader study findings: Deeper or shallower sequencing was expected to change how clonotypes are shared among donors. What naive subsets generally showed was a larger estimated richness than memory subsets showed.

On this clone itself: Antigen unknown.

Participating donors were healthy, HIV-negative adults free of recent acute infections or vaccinations. Only Caucasian adults living in Nashville, Tennessee served as donors. Per germline, CDR1 SGHRS and CDR2 YFSETQ. The CDR3 sequence is 15 residues long. V dropped 5 bases and J dropped 4 bases, with 18 bases sitting between them. The protocol was immunoSEQ multiplex PCR, while the TCRdb copy is restricted to in-frame clones and leaves out a portion. Among some 1,400,000 clones listed, around 97% were seen once. The genes are TRBV5-1 and TRBJ1-2, with TRBD1 as a possible D gene (6 bases). The TCR comes from a man aged 25 to 40 in good health. What was sequenced was naive CD4+ T cells sorted from blood. Sample subset: CD45RA+ positively selected. Written as DNA, the CDR3 is TGCGCCAGCAGAACCCGACCGGGACACTCCTATGGCTACACCTTC. Translated: CASRTRPGHSYGYTF. The full variable domain, completed using reference TRBV5-1 and TRBJ1-2, is KAGVTQTPRYLIKTRGQQVTLSCSPISGHRSVSWYQQTPGQGLQFLFEYFSETQRNKGNFPGRFSGRQFSNSRSEMNVSTLELGDSALYLCASRTRPGHSYGYTFGSGTRLTVV.